These 18 T cell receptor beta chains were sequenced from one sample in a study of T cells after yellow fever vaccination. MiXCR was run by TCRdb on the 5' RACE reads, yielding one entry per CDR3 protein. Among approximately 260,000 distinct CDR3 sequences listed, 5.2% were seen once. The sample here was CD4+ T cells sorted from PBMCs, taken on the day of the yellow fever booster vaccination. The receptors were sampled from a man aged 18 to 29 who received the YFV17D yellow fever vaccine.

This clonotype was seen ten or more times. The genes are TRBV5-1 and TRBJ1-6; 8 bases align to TRBD1. V dropped 4 bases and J dropped 8; count of bases not matched to a gene: 5. Germline lookup yields CDR1 SGHRS and CDR2 YFSETQ. This CDR3 is 14 amino acids long. The CDR3 coding sequence is TGCGCCAGCAGCCAGGACAGGGAAGATTCACCCCTCCACTTT. Protein: CASSQDREDSPLHF.

This clonotype has at least ten counts. The chain links TRBV7-9 to TRBJ2-3, with 14 positions matching TRBD2. Per the germline V gene, CDR1 is SEHNR and CDR2 is FQNEAQ (reference sequence). The CDR3 extends over 18 amino acids. V shed 8 bases, J shed 3 bases, and the junction held 13 bases outside the gene matches. The DNA of the CDR3 is TGTGCCAGCGTCAGAGCCGGGACTAGCGGGGGAAGGACAGATACGCAGTATTTT. This encodes CASVRAGTSGGRTDTQYF. Full variable domain (remainder filled in from reference TRBV7-9 and TRBJ2-3): DTGVSQNPRHKITKRGQNVTFRCDPISEHNRLYWYRQTLGQGPEFLTYFQNEAQLEKSRLLSDRFSAERPKGSFSTLEIQRTEQGDSAMYLCASVRAGTSGGRTDTQYFGPGTRLTVL.

This chain joins TRBV29-1 and TRBJ2-3; 10 bases align to TRBD2. Germline CDR1 and CDR2: SQVTM and ANQGSEA. V trimming: 6 bases; J trimming: 4 bases; junction bases outside the gene matches: 10. This CDR3 is built from 15 residues. The CDR3 DNA follows: TGCAGCGTCGGAAGCGGGGGGGCCTTTCCAGATACGCAGTATTTT. Translation gives CSVGSGGAFPDTQYF.

The chain is built from TRBV20-1 and TRBJ2-7, with D perhaps TRBD1 (6 bases). V gave up 5 bases and J gave up 5 bases, with 10 bases separating them. The length of the CDR3 is 11 residues. Germline V gives CDR1 DFQATT, CDR2 SNEGSKA (reference sequence). CDR3 loop: CSAYRVNEQYF. CDR3 bases: TGCAGTGCTTACAGGGTCAACGAGCAGTACTTC.

V gene TRBV6-5 combines with J gene TRBJ1-6; D unclear. Trimming pared 4 bases from V and 6 bases from J, leaving 16 bases between. CDR3 length: 16 amino acids. CDR1 and CDR2 (germline): MNHEY, SVGAGI. The CDR3 region is CASSSQVGAPNSPLHF. The CDR3 DNA is TGTGCCAGCAGTTCACAAGTCGGAGCACCTAATTCACCCCTCCACTTT.

This clonotype was counted a few times. The chain recombines TRBV18 with TRBJ1-2; D is possibly TRBD1 (5 bases). The CDR3 consists of 14 residues. Looked up from germline, CDR1 is KGHSH and CDR2 is LQKENI. V lost 3 bases and J lost 6, with 14 bases in between. Here the CDR3 reads CASSPTGGPDGYTF. Here the CDR3 DNA reads TGTGCCAGCTCACCCACAGGAGGGCCAGATGGCTACACCTTC.

This clonotype has just a few counts. The CDR3 loop is CASSPGRSSGNTIYF. CDR3 sequence (DNA): TGTGCCAGCTCACCGGGACGGTCCTCTGGAAACACCATATATTTT. The rearrangement uses TRBV18 and TRBJ1-3, with D maybe TRBD1 (5 bases). V shed 3 bases and J shed 0 bases, with 9 bases lying between them. Germline V gene sequence: CDR1 KGHSH, CDR2 LQKENI. The CDR3 is 15 amino acids.

Only a few counts were recorded for this clonotype. V gene TRBV2 combines with J gene TRBJ2-3; 7 nucleotides match TRBD2. Germline values: CDR1 SNHLY, CDR2 FYNNEI. J gave up 6 bases and V 4 bases, and 4 bases lay outside the gene matches. CDR3 length: 13 amino acids. The CDR3 coding sequence is TGTGCCAGCAGTGCCGGGGGGAGGGATACGCAGTATTTT. Residues: CASSAGGRDTQYF.

In its sample, this clonotype was seen many times. The CDR3 is CASSLRGHPDTQYF. Written as DNA, the CDR3 is TGTGCCAGCAGCTTAAGGGGGCACCCAGATACGCAGTATTTT. The rearrangement links TRBV7-2 to TRBJ2-3; 7 nucleotides match TRBD1. Germline V lookup: CDR1 SGHTA, CDR2 FQGNSA. The ends lost 2 bases at V and 4 bases at J; junction bases unmatched: 3. There are 14 residues in the CDR3.

This clonotype was recorded a few times. The V gene is TRBV7-2, the J gene TRBJ1-3; D gene ambiguous. V was pared by 2 bases and J by 6 bases, with 5 bases between. CDR1 is SGHTA and CDR2 is FQGNSA in the germline V gene. The CDR3 extends over 12 amino acids. Here the CDR3 reads CASSLSPNTIYF. CDR3 nucleotides: TGTGCCAGCAGCTTATCGCCAAACACCATATATTTT.

This clonotype was recorded many times. This chain connects TRBV7-2 to TRBJ2-7; perhaps D is TRBD1 or TRBD2 (7 bases each). Trimming cost V 4 bases and J 5 bases, with 12 bases left between them. CDR1 is SGHTA, CDR2 FQGNSA, per germline. CDR3 length: 13 residues. For the CDR3, the DNA is TGTGCCAGCAGCTCCAGGGGGGGAAACGAGCAGTACTTC. Its protein product is CASSSRGGNEQYF. Filled out from reference TRBV7-2 and TRBJ2-7, the complete variable domain reads GAGVSQSPSNKVTEKGKDVELRCDPISGHTALYWYRQSLGQGLEFLIYFQGNSAPDKSGLPSDRFSAERTGGSVSTLTIQRTQQEDSAVYLCASSSRGGNEQYFGPGTRLTVT.

The chain carries TRBV6-5 and TRBJ1-2, with D possibly being TRBD1 (6 bases). The CDR3 has 13 amino acids. The V gene lost 7 bases and the J gene lost 4 bases, with 13 bases spanning the gap. Germline assignment: CDR1 MNHEY and CDR2 SVGAGI. The CDR3 sequence: CASTDPGAYGYTF. The CDR3 DNA sequence: TGTGCCAGCACCGACCCAGGGGCCTATGGCTACACCTTC.

The chain carries TRBV7-3 and TRBJ2-6; D unclear. Trimming removed 5 bases from V and 12 bases from J, with 11 bases in between. This CDR3 region has 12 residues. From germline, CDR1 is SGHTA and CDR2 FQGTGA. This CDR3 is CASSPQGSVLTF. CDR3 DNA sequence: TGTGCCAGCAGCCCTCAAGGTTCCGTCCTGACTTTC.

The chain employs TRBV5-4 and TRBJ2-1, with TRBD2 matching 10 bases. Germline CDR1 is SGHNT and CDR2 is YYREEE (reference sequence). V shed 0 bases, J shed 8 bases, and the junction held 5 bases outside the gene matches. The CDR3 loop spans 15 amino acids. CDR3: CASSLAQRGGYEQFF. The DNA for the CDR3 is TGTGCCAGCAGCTTGGCTCAGCGGGGGGGCTATGAGCAGTTCTTC.

This clonotype came up many times. The rearrangement uses TRBV5-1 and TRBJ2-2; tentative D call: TRBD1 (7 bases). CDR3 length: 16 amino acids. The germline V and J ends were trimmed by 0 bases and 5 bases, with 14 bases remaining between them. Germline V gene sequence: CDR1 SGHRS, CDR2 YFSETQ. The DNA of the CDR3 is TGCGCCAGCAGCTTGGTCGCAGGGGGGCCAACCGGGGAGCTGTTTTTT. It codes for CASSLVAGGPTGELFF.

This clonotype turned up a few times. This chain joins TRBV18 and TRBJ2-4; 7 bases are a match to TRBD2. Germline assignment: CDR1 KGHSH and CDR2 LQKENI. J lost 8 bases, V lost 2 bases, and 0 bases had no gene match. This CDR3 region has 12 residues. CDR3 sequence: CASSPGGDIQYF. CDR3 nucleotide sequence: TGTGCCAGCTCACCAGGGGGGGACATTCAGTACTTC.

This clonotype was seen only a few times. V usage is TRBV19 and J usage is TRBJ2-2, with D tentatively TRBD1 (6 bases). The CDR3 is 15 residues long. CDR1 LNHDA and CDR2 SQIVND come from the germline V gene (reference sequence). Trimming took off 4 bases at V and 4 bases at J, with 13 bases between the two ends. For the CDR3, the DNA is TGTGCCAGTAGTAATCCAGGACAGATCACCGGGGAGCTGTTTTTT. Its translation: CASSNPGQITGELFF.

Only a few counts were recorded for this clonotype. The genes are TRBV7-3 and TRBJ2-7; D uncertain. The CDR3 totals 13 residues. Per germline, CDR1 SGHTA and CDR2 FQGTGA. Trimming took off 2 bases at V and 2 bases at J, with 7 bases between the two ends. This CDR3 is CASSLGSPYEQYF. The CDR3 DNA reads TGTGCCAGCAGCTTAGGCAGCCCCTACGAGCAGTACTTC.